This T cell receptor beta chain was sequenced during a study of T cells in localized non-small cell lung cancer. Notes on the study in general: A median of about 52 clones ranked among the top 100 in tumor appeared in adjacent lung. Without multi-region sequencing, intratumor heterogeneity could not be excluded. Overall survival was longer when the density of T cells in the blood was higher. Exceeding tumor, uninvolved adjacent lung had the highest T cell clonality.

Generated by immunoSEQ multiplex PCR, the TCRdb table keeps only in-frame clones and is missing some. The sample lists tens of thousands of clones; just under 85% were seen once. In the case of this clone: The antigen is not known.

V was pared by 3 bases and J by 6 bases, with 15 bases between. Germline V gives CDR1 SGHTA, CDR2 FQGNSA. This CDR3 spans 14 amino acids. This clonotype was sampled from an older female donor with stage I lung adenocarcinoma. The chain recombines TRBV7-2 with TRBJ2-7, with D possibly TRBD1 on 5 matching bases. The starting material was peripheral blood, obtained before any cancer treatment. The CDR3 DNA is TGTGCCAGCAGCTTCATAAGACAGCGTGGCGAGCAGTACTTC. Translated, it gives CASSFIRQRGEQYF.